This TCR beta chain was identified in a study of CD8+ T cells in alopecia areata. Treatment reported: oral pan-JAK inhibitor, 5-10 mg twice daily. Germline CDR1 and CDR2: SQVTM and ANQGSEA. The length of the CDR3 is 17 residues. V lost 4 bases to trimming and J lost 2 bases, with 21 bases between them. cDNA reverse transcribed from extracted RNA served as the sequencing template. Produced via immunoSEQ multiplex PCR; TCRdb's table is partial and in-frame only. The sample gives 170,000 or so clones, about 60% of which show up once; over 10% is in the top ten. Sequencing used CD8+ T cells sorted from blood, obtained at week 24, from a patient treated with tofacitinib. This chain connects TRBV29-1 to TRBJ1-3; D not resolved. The TCR comes from a human donor with alopecia areata. The CDR3 DNA is TGCAGCGTTGTTTTGTCGGCCGGACCCCTTACTGGAAACACCATATATTTT. This translates into CSVVLSAGPLTGNTIYF.